This entry lists 26 T cell receptor beta chains sequenced from one sample in a study of blood T cell repertoires in COVID-19. Data came from immunoSEQ multiplex PCR; TCRdb stores just in-frame clones and leaves some out. The sample contains 300,000 to 400,000 clones, about four fifths of which appear only once. The sequencing sample was made of peripheral blood. The origin of the receptors is a man aged 25-45 years with active or convalescent COVID-19.

This rearrangement joins TRBV30 to TRBJ1-4; a weak D match, TRBD1 (6 bases). Germline V lookup: CDR1 GTSNPN, CDR2 SVGIG (reference sequence). V was cut by 0 bases and J by 6 bases, with 11 bases left in between. This CDR3 spans 14 amino acids. The CDR3 coding sequence is TGTGCCTGGAGTGTAATGAAGGGGGATGAAAAACTGTTTTTT. Residues: CAWSVMKGDEKLFF. Combining the CDR3 with reference TRBV30 and TRBJ1-4 gives the whole variable domain SQTIHQWPATLVQPVGSPLSLECTVEGTSNPNLYWYRQAAGRGLQLLFYSVGIGQISSEVPQNLSASRPQDRQFILSSKKLLLSDSGFYLCAWSVMKGDEKLFFGSGTQLSVL.

The chain links TRBV5-5 to TRBJ2-2; D might be TRBD2 (6 bases). The CDR3 has 18 residues. V lost 2 bases and J 8 bases, leaving 25 bases between the germline ends. The germline V gene has CDR1 SGHKS and CDR2 YYEKEE (reference sequence). This CDR3 reads CASSFRGTGGVVPGELFF. CDR3 DNA sequence: TGTGCCAGCAGCTTTCGTGGAACAGGAGGGGTTGTCCCAGGGGAGCTGTTTTTT. The variable domain in full, with the rest retrieved from reference TRBV5-5 and TRBJ2-2, is DAGVTQSPTHLIKTRGQQVTLRCSPISGHKSVSWYQQVLGQGPQFIFQYYEKEERGRGNFPDRFSARQFPNYSSELNVNALLLGDSALYLCASSFRGTGGVVPGELFFGEGSRLTVL.

The J gene is TRBJ1-2, the V gene TRBV4-2; TRBD1 matches at 7 bases. The germline V gene encodes CDR1 LGHNA and CDR2 YNFKEQ. The V and J ends lost 0 bases and 3 bases, in that order; junction bases with no gene match: 4. The CDR3 runs to 15 residues. Here the CDR3 reads CASSQEYTGDYGYTF. For the CDR3, the DNA is TGTGCCAGCAGCCAAGAGTACACAGGGGACTATGGCTACACCTTC.

Only a few counts were recorded for this clone. V usage is TRBV28 and J usage is TRBJ1-2; 7 bases line up with TRBD1. In germline, CDR1 is MDHEN, CDR2 SYDVKM. V dropped 4 bases and J dropped 5; count of bases not matched to a gene: 7. The CDR3 contains 14 residues. The CDR3 DNA reads as TGTGCCAGCAGTTACTCCGGGACAGCGTATGGCTACACCTTC. As protein: CASSYSGTAYGYTF.

The V call is TRBV28, the J call TRBJ1-1; the D is unclear. From germline, CDR1 is MDHEN and CDR2 SYDVKM. Trimming took off 7 bases at V and 4 bases at J, with 16 bases between the two ends. This CDR3 is built from 14 residues. CDR3 sequence: CASKSGVAVTEAFF. The DNA of the CDR3 is TGTGCCAGCAAGAGCGGGGTGGCAGTCACTGAAGCTTTCTTT.

The chain links TRBV18 to TRBJ2-1; weak D call: TRBD2 (6 bases). Trimming took 3 bases from V and 7 from J, leaving 22 bases between them. The CDR3 totals 17 residues. The germline V gene encodes CDR1 KGHSH and CDR2 LQKENI. CDR3 sequence (DNA): TGTGCCAGCTCACCCTCGCCCGCAGATTTCGCGGGGAATGAGCAGTTCTTC. This translates into CASSPSPADFAGNEQFF. Combining the CDR3 with reference TRBV18 and TRBJ2-1 gives the whole variable domain NAGVMQNPRHLVRRRGQEARLRCSPMKGHSHVYWYRQLPEEGLKFMVYLQKENIIDESGMPKERFSAEFPKEGPSILRIQQVVRGDSAAYFCASSPSPADFAGNEQFFGPGTRLTVL.

The chain links TRBV4-3 to TRBJ1-2; 8 positions agree with TRBD1. V lost 1 base and J lost 8; bases outside the gene matches: 3. This CDR3 is built from 13 residues. Per germline, CDR1 LGHNA and CDR2 YSLEER. Here the CDR3 DNA reads TGCGCCAGCAGCCAAGGGACAGGGACCGGCTACACCTTC. Protein sequence: CASSQGTGTGYTF.

The table lists this clone with a few counts. CDR3 sequence: CASSQGGSGVWEQYF. The CDR3 coding sequence is TGTGCCAGCAGCCAAGGCGGGTCAGGGGTATGGGAGCAGTACTTC. The chain combines TRBV7-9 with TRBJ2-7, with D possibly TRBD1 on 6 matching bases. Germline CDR1 SEHNR, CDR2 FQNEAQ (reference sequence). The CDR3 is 15 residues long. V gave up 5 bases and J gave up 7 bases, with 21 bases separating them.

The chain employs TRBV5-4 and TRBJ2-7, with 9 bases identical to TRBD1. The CDR3 has 15 amino acids. With V trimmed by 3 bases and J by 5 bases, 9 bases remained unmatched. CDR1 and CDR2 (germline): SGHNT, YYREEE (reference sequence). The CDR3 nucleotides are TGTGCCAGCAGCTCGCTCGACAGGGGGGAAAACGAGCAGTACTTC. It translates to CASSSLDRGENEQYF.

The J gene is TRBJ2-2, the V gene TRBV7-9; 12 positions agree with TRBD2. This CDR3 is 16 amino acids long. The V gene's germline CDR1 is SEHNR and CDR2 FQNEAQ (reference sequence). The junction had 7 bases not matched to a gene; V was cut back by 8 bases and J by 3 bases. The CDR3 coding sequence is TGTGCCAGCCTACTAGCGGGGGGCGATTACACCGGGGAGCTGTTTTTT. Its protein product is CASLLAGGDYTGELFF.

The V gene is TRBV20-1, the J gene TRBJ2-3; 7 nucleotides line up with TRBD2. Germline V gene data show CDR1 as DFQATT and CDR2 as SNEGSKA (reference sequence). The CDR3 contains 11 residues. Losses at the gene ends were 3 bases for V and 6 bases for J; bases not matched to a gene: 0. In DNA form, the CDR3 reads TGCAGTGCTAGCGGGAGGGATACGCAGTATTTT. Encoded protein: CSASGRDTQYF.

V gene TRBV4-2 combines with J gene TRBJ1-1; D might be TRBD1 (6 bases). Per germline, CDR1 LGHNA and CDR2 YNFKEQ. CDR3 length: 14 residues. Trimming pared 3 bases from V and 1 base from J, leaving 9 bases between. The CDR3 nucleotides are TGTGCCAGCAGCCAGGACAGCAGGAACACTGAAGCTTTCTTT. Translated: CASSQDSRNTEAFF.

The J gene is TRBJ2-5, the V gene TRBV6-2 or TRBV6-3, with 8 bases aligning to TRBD2. J was trimmed by 5 bases and V by 1 base; bases with no gene match: 3. The germline V gene encodes CDR1 MNHEY and CDR2 SVGEGT. This CDR3 region has 14 residues. Written as DNA, the CDR3 is TGTGCCAGCAGTTACTTTAGCGGGACTGAGACCCAGTACTTC. This gives the protein CASSYFSGTETQYF.

A word on this clone: Other DNA variants within this sample encode the same CDR3. The chain joins TRBV20-1 to TRBJ2-1, with D possibly TRBD1 on 5 matching bases. The CDR3 has 11 amino acids. Trimming left V 5 bases short and J 9 bases short, with 11 bases between. The V gene's germline CDR1 is DFQATT and CDR2 SNEGSKA (reference sequence). CDR3 bases: TGCAGTGCTCGTATCCAGGGTGAGCAGTTCTTC. Protein sequence: CSARIQGEQFF.

The rearrangement links TRBV12-3 or TRBV12-4 to TRBJ2-7; D may be TRBD2 (6 bases). The CDR3 loop spans 13 amino acids. V was trimmed by 8 bases and J by 6 bases, leaving 17 bases between them. Here the CDR3 reads CASSSAGRSEQYF. As DNA, the CDR3 is TGTGCCAGCTCCAGTGCGGGGCGATCCGAGCAGTACTTC.

V usage is TRBV9 and J usage is TRBJ2-3; no clear D. Looked up from germline, CDR1 is SGDLS and CDR2 is YYNGEE. Trimming took off 4 bases at V and 3 bases at J, with 15 bases between the two ends. The CDR3 loop spans 15 amino acids. CDR3 sequence (DNA): TGTGCCAGCAGCTCCCCCCCCCGCGCGACAGATACGCAGTATTTT. It yields the protein CASSSPPRATDTQYF.

This clone was seen a few times. This chain links TRBV6-2 or TRBV6-3 with TRBJ2-5; D is unclear. Trimming removed 6 bases from V and 4 bases from J, with 15 bases in between. Per the germline V gene, CDR1 is MNHEY and CDR2 is SVGEGT. The CDR3 is 14 residues long. The CDR3 DNA reads as TGTGCCAGCAGCTCTAGGATGATTGCAGAGACCCAGTACTTC. Its protein product is CASSSRMIAETQYF.

V gene TRBV4-3 combines with J gene TRBJ1-6; 7 bases are shared with TRBD1. This CDR3 is 14 amino acids long. The germline CDR1 and CDR2 sequences are LGHNA and YSLEER. The trim removed 1 base at V and 8 bases at J, leaving 2 bases unmatched. The CDR3 here is CASSQATGYSPLHF. CDR3 coding DNA: TGCGCCAGCAGCCAAGCGACAGGGTATTCACCCCTCCACTTT.

This clone has only a few counts. The CDR3 DNA reads as TGCAGCGTTGAAGAGATAGCGGGAGCGGGGTCCTACAATGAGCAGTTCTTC. It codes for CSVEEIAGAGSYNEQFF. The chain joins TRBV29-1 to TRBJ2-1; 9 positions agree with TRBD2. Per the germline V gene, CDR1 is SQVTM and CDR2 is ANQGSEA. Germline trimming cut 0 bases from V and 1 base from J; bases unmatched to any gene: 7. The CDR3 consists of 17 residues.

The CDR3 nucleotides read TGTGCCAGCAGCCAAGATCAGTTCACCATATATTTT. Protein: CASSQDQFTIYF. The chain links TRBV4-2 to TRBJ1-3; D remains unclear. The germline V gene encodes CDR1 LGHNA and CDR2 YNFKEQ. With 0 bases removed from V and 9 bases from J, the gap between germline ends came to 6 bases. CDR3 length: 12 amino acids.

This clone appeared a single time. The chain has TRBV4-3 and TRBJ1-1, with 7 bases identical to TRBD1. CDR1 LGHNA and CDR2 YSLEER come from the germline V gene. The CDR3 is made up of 16 amino acids. V lost 4 bases, J lost 0 bases, and 8 bases stayed unmatched. Here the CDR3 DNA reads TGCGCCAGCAGCCGAGCGGCGACAGGGTTGAACACTGAAGCTTTCTTT. Encoded protein: CASSRAATGLNTEAFF.

The V and J genes are TRBV12-3 or TRBV12-4 and TRBJ1-3; tentatively, D is TRBD1 (6 bases). There are 13 residues in the CDR3. Between the trimmed V and J ends, which lost 10 bases and 4 bases, there was a span of 14 bases. For the CDR3, the DNA is TGTGCCACCACAGGGTTCGAAGGAAACACCATATATTTT. This sequence encodes CATTGFEGNTIYF.

The chain employs TRBV7-2 and TRBJ1-5; D is perhaps TRBD1 (5 bases). The germline V gene has CDR1 SGHTA and CDR2 FQGNSA. This CDR3 is 14 amino acids long. V lost 1 base and J 2 bases, leaving 6 bases between the germline ends. CDR3 amino acids: CASSLGGGNQPQHF. The CDR3 nucleotides are TGTGCCAGCAGCTTAGGGGGGGGCAATCAGCCCCAGCATTTT.

The chain couples TRBV11-2 to TRBJ2-7; D perhaps matches TRBD2 (5 bases). The V end lost 3 bases, the J end lost 5 bases, and 14 bases lay between the germline ends. The CDR3 is 14 residues long. Germline V CDR1 and CDR2: SGHAT, FQNNGV. CDR3 in DNA: TGTGCCAGCAGCTTCTCCATGGACGGGAACGAGCAGTACTTC. As protein: CASSFSMDGNEQYF. Supplemented by reference TRBV11-2 and TRBJ2-7, the full variable domain reads EAGVAQSPRYKIIEKRQSVAFWCNPISGHATLYWYQQILGQGPKLLIQFQNNGVVDDSQLPKDRFSAERLKGVDSTLKIQPAKLEDSAVYLCASSFSMDGNEQYFGPGTRLTVT.

The chain has TRBV10-3 and TRBJ2-2; D may be TRBD1 (5 bases). Deletions cut 6 bases from V and 3 bases from J, with 11 bases between. Germline V gene sequence: CDR1 ENHRY, CDR2 SYGVKD. The length of the CDR3 is 14 residues. In DNA, the CDR3 is TGTGCCATCAGCAGGGTTTCGGACACCGGGGAGCTGTTTTTT. This translates into CAISRVSDTGELFF.

The chain carries TRBV4-2 and TRBJ2-1; D is perhaps TRBD2 (5 bases). Per germline, CDR1 LGHNA and CDR2 YNFKEQ. CDR3 length equals 17 residues. V was clipped by 0 bases and J by 9 bases, with 21 bases between them. The CDR3 bases are TGTGCCAGCAGCCAAGAGGCTGGCATCAGAGGCGGAGGTGAGCAGTTCTTC. It yields the protein CASSQEAGIRGGGEQFF.